This TCR beta chain was documented in a study of T-cell memory formation after mild COVID-19. MiXCR, applied by TCRdb to the 5' RACE reads, yields one record per CDR3 protein. The table includes fewer than 200,000 distinct CDR3 sequences, about a fifth detected once. This clonotype was seen more than once but under ten times. Antigen unknown. The CDR3 has 13 amino acids. From germline, CDR1 is MNHEY and CDR2 SVGAGI. The germline V and J ends were trimmed by 1 base and 4 bases, with 7 bases remaining between them. Findings of the study overall: Clones which contracted sat mainly in CM and EM if CD4+, and in EMRA if CD8+. Several responding clones turned up in pre-infection memory, indicating that cross-reactive memory may have taken part. The study found balanced CD4/CD8 in clones contracting day 15 to 85 and a CD4+ lean in later expanders.

The origin of this receptor is an adult woman who had mild COVID-19 (a few samples of this study predate the infection). Cell type and time point are not known. The V gene is TRBV6-5, the J gene TRBJ1-1; no clear D gene. The material sequenced was PBMCs or a T cell subset sorted from them (not recorded which). CDR3 sequence (DNA): TGTGCCAGCAGTTACTTTTCGGGCACTGAAGCTTTCTTT. Encoded protein: CASSYFSGTEAFF.